This entry lists 18 T cell receptor beta chains sequenced from one sample in a study of technical replicates of blood from a few donors. The assay was immunoSEQ multiplex PCR, and TCRdb's table has in-frame clones only and misses some. The repertoire has fewer than 90,000 clones, about 89% of them found once; the top ten carry about 0.38%. The sample comprised T cells isolated from PBMCs. The receptors were sampled from a human donor in good health.

The J gene is TRBJ2-1, the V gene TRBV7-9; 9 bases are shared with TRBD1. CDR1 is SEHNR, CDR2 FQNEAQ, per germline (reference sequence). V shed 6 bases and J 2 bases; nucleotides not matched to a gene: 11. CDR3 length: 17 residues. The CDR3 DNA sequence: TGTGCCAGCAGTCCGGTAGCCGGGACAGGGCCCTACAATGAGCAGTTCTTC. It codes for CASSPVAGTGPYNEQFF.

V gene TRBV5-1 combines with J gene TRBJ2-7; TRBD2 matches 10 bases. V was pared by 3 bases and J by 3 bases, with 6 bases of the junction left unmatched. This CDR3 has 15 amino acids. Germline lookup yields CDR1 SGHRS and CDR2 YFSETQ. The DNA for the CDR3 is TGCGCCAGCAGCTCCTCCACTAGCGGGGTCTACGAGCAGTACTTC. Translation: CASSSSTSGVYEQYF.

The chain combines TRBV7-9 with TRBJ1-1; D perhaps matches TRBD1 (5 bases). In germline, CDR1 is SEHNR, CDR2 FQNEAQ (reference sequence). Trimming took 5 bases from V and 4 from J, leaving 23 bases between them. The CDR3 has 17 amino acids. This CDR3 is CASSPRGRASFATEAFF. The CDR3 nucleotides read TGTGCCAGCAGCCCTCGGGGGAGGGCGAGCTTTGCCACTGAAGCTTTCTTT. Variable domain in full (rest from reference TRBV7-9 and TRBJ1-1): DTGVSQNPRHKITKRGQNVTFRCDPISEHNRLYWYRQTLGQGPEFLTYFQNEAQLEKSRLLSDRFSAERPKGSFSTLEIQRTEQGDSAMYLCASSPRGRASFATEAFFGQGTRLTVV.

V is TRBV9 and J is TRBJ2-7; D may be TRBD2 (6 bases). This CDR3 is 15 amino acids long. The V gene lost 0 bases and the J gene lost 3 bases, with 13 bases spanning the gap. CDR1 and CDR2 (germline): SGDLS, YYNGEE. CDR3 nucleotides: TGTGCCAGCAGCGTAGGGGGACTGACAAACTACGAGCAGTACTTC. It translates to CASSVGGLTNYEQYF.

This clone showed up just once. The V call is TRBV5-4, the J call TRBJ2-1; the match to TRBD2 covers 8 bases. This CDR3 contains 16 residues. Germline lookup yields CDR1 SGHNT and CDR2 YYREEE (reference sequence). V dropped 0 bases and J dropped 3; count of bases not matched to a gene: 5. The CDR3 sequence: CASSLAGLAGYNEQFF. In nucleotides, the CDR3 is TGTGCCAGCAGCTTGGCGGGGCTAGCGGGCTACAATGAGCAGTTCTTC.

This chain uses TRBV6-5 with TRBJ1-1, with 7 bases fitting TRBD1. This CDR3 has 15 residues. V lost 6 bases to trimming and J lost 0 bases; unmatched junction nucleotides: 7. Per the germline V gene, CDR1 is MNHEY and CDR2 is SVGAGI. The CDR3 spells CASRGSGTVNTEAFF. CDR3 coding DNA: TGTGCCAGCAGAGGGTCCGGGACAGTGAACACTGAAGCTTTCTTT.

The genes are TRBV6-6 and TRBJ2-3; 10 bases match TRBD2. The J segment lost 6 bases and the V segment lost 2 bases, leaving 5 bases of the junction unmatched. This CDR3 spans 15 amino acids. The V gene's germline CDR1 is MNHNY and CDR2 SVGAGI (reference sequence). CDR3 in amino acids: CASSYASGSKDTQYF. Written as DNA, the CDR3 is TGTGCCAGCAGTTACGCTAGCGGGAGTAAGGATACGCAGTATTTT.

This chain uses TRBV9 with TRBJ2-1, with 8 nucleotides matching TRBD2. The CDR3 consists of 14 residues. With V trimmed by 3 bases and J by 4 bases, 3 bases remained unmatched. Germline CDR1 and CDR2: SGDLS and YYNGEE. The CDR3 spells CASSGGLGYNEQFF. The CDR3 DNA reads TGTGCCAGCAGCGGGGGACTAGGGTACAATGAGCAGTTCTTC.

The rearrangement links TRBV6-5 to TRBJ2-7; tentatively, D is TRBD2 (5 bases). CDR1 and CDR2 (germline): MNHEY, SVGAGI. There are 15 residues in the CDR3. Trimming pared 5 bases from V and 4 bases from J, leaving 18 bases between. The CDR3 loop reads CASSPISASGYEQYF. CDR3 in DNA: TGTGCCAGCAGTCCCATCTCCGCTTCGGGGTACGAGCAGTACTTC.

The CDR3 is CASSPRGRSYEQYF. The CDR3 coding sequence is TGTGCCAGCTCACCACGTGGCAGGTCCTACGAGCAGTACTTC. The chain couples TRBV18 to TRBJ2-7; no clear D. The CDR3 extends over 14 amino acids. Germline V gene lookup returns CDR1 KGHSH and CDR2 LQKENI. The V gene lost 1 base and the J gene lost 1 base, with 8 bases spanning the gap.

The chain employs TRBV4-1 and TRBJ1-4, with D perhaps matching TRBD1 (6 bases). The CDR3 spans 15 residues. CDR1 is MGHRA, CDR2 YSYEKL, per germline. V lost 4 bases and J 7 bases, leaving 16 bases between the germline ends. The CDR3 nucleotides read TGCGCCAGCAGCCCCAAGCCGGGACAACTTGAAAAACTGTTTTTT. Its protein is CASSPKPGQLEKLFF.

This sequence joins TRBV2 and TRBJ2-3, with TRBD1 matching 9 bases. V lost 8 bases to trimming and J lost 4 bases; unmatched junction nucleotides: 7. The CDR3 length is 14 residues. Germline V gene sequence: CDR1 SNHLY, CDR2 FYNNEI. Here the CDR3 reads CASGRDRASDTQYF. The CDR3 DNA sequence: TGTGCCAGCGGAAGGGACAGGGCCTCAGATACGCAGTATTTT. The variable domain in full, with the rest retrieved from reference TRBV2 and TRBJ2-3, is EPEVTQTPSHQVTQMGQEVILRCVPISNHLYFYWYRQILGQKVEFLVSFYNNEISEKSEIFDDQFSVERPDGSNFTLKIRSTKLEDSAMYFCASGRDRASDTQYFGPGTRLTVL.

The chain employs TRBV30 and TRBJ1-5, with a tentative D call TRBD1 (6 bases). Trimming removed 3 bases at V and 7 bases at J, with 16 bases between. Germline V gene sequence: CDR1 GTSNPN, CDR2 SVGIG (reference sequence). The CDR3 totals 14 residues. The CDR3: CAWRTDSPGQPQHF. The CDR3 DNA follows: TGTGCCTGGAGAACGGACAGTCCTGGGCAGCCCCAGCATTTT.

V and J are TRBV9 and TRBJ2-7; TRBD1 matches 8 bases. Trimming took 4 bases from V and 0 from J; bases not matched to a gene: 6. The germline V gene has CDR1 SGDLS and CDR2 YYNGEE. The CDR3 has 15 amino acids. DNA for the CDR3: TGTGCCAGCAGCACGAGGACAGGGCCCTCCTACGAGCAGTACTTC. This encodes CASSTRTGPSYEQYF.

The chain is built from TRBV6-4 and TRBJ1-1; no reliable D call. This CDR3 has 13 amino acids. The germline V gene encodes CDR1 MRHNA and CDR2 SNTAGT. Trimming took off 5 bases at V and 2 bases at J, with 9 bases between the two ends. CDR3 residues: CASSLESNTEAFF. The CDR3 coding sequence is TGTGCCAGCAGTCTGGAGTCTAACACTGAAGCTTTCTTT.

The chain employs TRBV30 and TRBJ2-2; D may be TRBD1 (5 bases). V was shortened by 4 bases and J by 3 bases, with 6 bases between the two germline ends. The CDR3 loop spans 12 amino acids. The germline V gene encodes CDR1 GTSNPN and CDR2 SVGIG (reference sequence). CDR3 DNA sequence: TGTGCCTGGACCAGGGACACCGGGGAGCTGTTTTTT. Protein: CAWTRDTGELFF.

This chain joins TRBV10-1 and TRBJ1-1; perhaps TRBD1 as D (5 bases). The CDR3 length is 13 residues. Trimming took 6 bases from V and 4 from J, leaving 12 bases between them. Per germline, CDR1 WNHNN and CDR2 SYGVQD (reference sequence). The DNA of the CDR3 is TGCGCCAGCAGCGGAGGGGAACCCACTGAAGCTTTCTTT. This translates into CASSGGEPTEAFF.

A single count supports this clone. This chain connects TRBV5-6 to TRBJ1-2, with D possibly matching TRBD1 (6 bases). Germline CDR1 reads SGHDT; CDR2 reads YYEEEE. This CDR3 is 13 amino acids long. The V end was cut by 4 bases, the J end by 3 bases, with 10 bases between. CDR3: CASSLQGDYGYTF. The CDR3 DNA follows: TGTGCCAGCAGCCTACAGGGAGACTATGGCTACACCTTC.